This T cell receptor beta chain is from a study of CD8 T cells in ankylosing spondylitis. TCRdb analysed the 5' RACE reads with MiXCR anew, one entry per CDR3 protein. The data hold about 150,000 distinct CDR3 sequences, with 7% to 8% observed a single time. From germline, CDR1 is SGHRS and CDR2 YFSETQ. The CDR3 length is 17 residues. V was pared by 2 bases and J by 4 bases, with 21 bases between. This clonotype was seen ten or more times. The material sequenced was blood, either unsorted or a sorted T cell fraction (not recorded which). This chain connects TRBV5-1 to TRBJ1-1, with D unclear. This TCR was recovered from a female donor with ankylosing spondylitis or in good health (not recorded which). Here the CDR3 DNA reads TGCGCCAGCAGCTTATTACAGCCCACCCGCGATGGCACTGAAGCTTTCTTT. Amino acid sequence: CASSLLQPTRDGTEAFF.